The 21 T cell receptor beta chains presented below share a single source sample, sequenced in a study of blood T cell dynamics during melanoma immunotherapy (dated by TCRdb to the early 2020s). The library was obtained by the immunoSEQ multiplex PCR assay. This immuneACCESS table, as held by TCRdb, lists in-frame sequences with V and J called but not all clones. Of the missing ones, under half trace to an unresolved V gene in checked studies; the others have no known cause. This sample gives over 6,500 clones in total; roughly 80% of them show up just once. The ten largest clones represent 25% to 35% of the sample. The time point label, as the study defines it: pre-treatment baseline. The material sequenced was blood, taken from a patient treated with checkpoint blockade. The receptors were sampled from a human donor with melanoma.

The chain recombines TRBV11-1 with TRBJ1-1; 8 positions match TRBD1. Unmatched junction bases numbered 11, after V lost 5 bases and J lost 3 bases. Germline lookup yields CDR1 SGHAT and CDR2 FQDESV (reference sequence). The CDR3 sequence is 16 residues long. Here the CDR3 reads CASSDGQGSYDTEAFF. Here the CDR3 DNA reads TGTGCCAGCAGCGACGGACAGGGCAGTTATGACACTGAAGCTTTCTTT.

The chain has TRBV6-5 and TRBJ1-2; the D is unclear. V was shortened by 6 bases and J by 0 bases, with 8 bases between the two germline ends. The CDR3 consists of 13 residues. CDR1 is MNHEY and CDR2 is SVGAGI in the germline V gene. The CDR3 reads CASRGGSNYGYTF. CDR3 in DNA: TGTGCCAGCAGAGGAGGTTCTAACTATGGCTACACCTTC.

The chain joins TRBV5-1 to TRBJ1-1, with 7 bases fitting TRBD1. Germline assignment: CDR1 SGHRS and CDR2 YFSETQ. The CDR3 extends over 14 amino acids. V shed 2 bases and J 4 bases; nucleotides not matched to a gene: 5. The CDR3 DNA reads as TGCGCCAGCAGCTTTACAGGGGATAGCACTGAAGCTTTCTTT. It specifies CASSFTGDSTEAFF.

This clone has a single count. This chain joins TRBV19 and TRBJ2-3; 7 bases align to TRBD2. The germline CDR1 and CDR2 sequences are LNHDA and SQIVND (reference sequence). V shed 4 bases, J shed 6 bases, and the junction held 4 bases outside the gene matches. CDR3 length: 13 residues. The DNA of the CDR3 is TGTGCCAGTAGTAGCGGGGGAGGTGATACGCAGTATTTT. It is translated as CASSSGGGDTQYF. The full variable domain, its missing parts supplied by reference TRBV19 and TRBJ2-3, is DGGITQSPKYLFRKEGQNVTLSCEQNLNHDAMYWYRQDPGQGLRLIYYSQIVNDFQKGDIAEGYSVSREKKESFPLTVTSAQKNPTAFYLCASSSGGGDTQYFGPGTRLTVL.

The chain combines TRBV29-1 with TRBJ1-4; D might be TRBD1 (6 bases). V lost 7 bases and J lost 4, with 13 bases in between. The CDR3 is 13 amino acids. The germline V gene encodes CDR1 SQVTM and CDR2 ANQGSEA. CDR3 coding DNA: TGCAGCGCCGCGGACAGCCTTAATGAAAAACTGTTTTTT. This translates into CSAADSLNEKLFF.

This chain uses TRBV7-9 with TRBJ1-4; 7 bases are shared with TRBD1. The CDR3 runs 12 residues. CDR1 is SEHNR, CDR2 FQNEAQ, per germline (reference sequence). Germline trimming cut 5 bases from V and 13 bases from J; bases unmatched to any gene: 7. The CDR3 nucleotides are TGTGCCAGCAGCCGACAGGGCCTCGGACTGTTTTTT. This codes for CASSRQGLGLFF.

A few counts support this clone. The rearrangement uses TRBV2 and TRBJ2-7; 9 bases are a match to TRBD1. V dropped 5 bases and J dropped 4; count of bases not matched to a gene: 6. The germline V gene has CDR1 SNHLY and CDR2 FYNNEI. There are 14 residues in the CDR3. The CDR3 loop is CASSPRDRAYEQYF. The CDR3 DNA is TGTGCCAGCAGTCCCCGGGACAGGGCGTACGAGCAGTACTTC.

The chain couples TRBV7-9 to TRBJ1-1, with 8 nucleotides matching TRBD1. From germline, CDR1 is SEHNR and CDR2 FQNEAQ (reference sequence). V dropped 5 bases and J dropped 7; count of bases not matched to a gene: 9. The CDR3 sequence is 14 residues long. CDR3 loop: CASSAEQGGYEAFF. CDR3 DNA sequence: TGTGCCAGCAGCGCAGAACAGGGGGGGTATGAAGCTTTCTTT.

For the CDR3, the DNA is TGTGCCAGCAGCTTATTCGGGGGCTCACCCCTCCACTTT. It yields the protein CASSLFGGSPLHF. J is TRBJ1-6 and V is TRBV7-2, with D tentatively TRBD1 (6 bases). V shed 2 bases and J shed 10 bases, with 9 bases lying between them. The CDR3 consists of 13 residues. Germline loops: CDR1 SGHTA, CDR2 FQGNSA.

This rearrangement joins TRBV7-2 to TRBJ2-2; maybe TRBD2 (5 bases). Germline CDR1 SGHTA, CDR2 FQGNSA. The CDR3 is 16 residues long. Trimming removed 1 base at V and 0 bases at J, with 9 bases between. Written as DNA, the CDR3 is TGTGCCAGCAGCTTAGGGCTAGCCCCGAACACCGGGGAGCTGTTTTTT. Translation gives CASSLGLAPNTGELFF.

J is TRBJ2-5 and V is TRBV18; possible D gene TRBD1, 6 bases. The V gene's germline CDR1 is KGHSH and CDR2 LQKENI. The CDR3 is made up of 15 amino acids. Trimming left V 5 bases short and J 4 bases short, with 17 bases between. The CDR3 nucleotides are TGTGCCAGCTCATTCCCCAGGGGCCGGGGAGAGACCCAGTACTTC. Its protein product is CASSFPRGRGETQYF.

The V call is TRBV6-6, the J call TRBJ1-1; 9 bases match TRBD1. CDR1 is MNHNY and CDR2 is SVGAGI in the germline V gene (reference sequence). Trimming removed 7 bases from V and 4 bases from J; junction bases left unmatched: 10. This CDR3 contains 15 residues. Here the CDR3 reads CASTRSTGGTTEAFF. Written as DNA, the CDR3 is TGTGCCAGCACTCGCTCCACAGGGGGCACCACTGAAGCTTTCTTT.

This chain joins TRBV2 and TRBJ1-5; D remains ambiguous. This CDR3 is built from 15 residues. The germline gives CDR1 SNHLY, CDR2 FYNNEI. Trimming took 7 bases from V and 2 from J, leaving 15 bases between them. The CDR3 loop reads CASKTSEAGNQPQHF. Written as DNA, the CDR3 is TGTGCCAGCAAAACCTCAGAAGCGGGCAATCAGCCCCAGCATTTT.

J is TRBJ2-1 and V is TRBV6-5, with TRBD2 matching over 14 bases. The CDR3 consists of 15 residues. The V segment lost 2 bases and the J segment 6 bases; nucleotides outside the gene matches: 0. Germline V CDR1 and CDR2: MNHEY, SVGAGI. This chain's CDR3 is CASSYGTSGSNEQFF. For the CDR3, the DNA is TGTGCCAGCAGTTACGGGACTAGCGGGAGCAATGAGCAGTTCTTC.

This rearrangement joins TRBV6-1 to TRBJ1-1; the match to TRBD1 covers 9 bases. CDR1 and CDR2 (germline): MNHNS, SASEGT. The CDR3 runs to 11 residues. Trimming at V came to 6 bases and at J to 13 bases, leaving 6 bases not matched to a gene. In DNA form, the CDR3 reads TGTGCCAGCAGCTCCGGGACAGGGAATTTCTTT. Encoded protein: CASSSGTGNFF.

The chain employs TRBV9 and TRBJ2-3; the D is unclear. V shed 4 bases and J shed 4 bases, with 19 bases lying between them. Germline loops: CDR1 SGDLS, CDR2 YYNGEE. The CDR3 is 16 amino acids. The CDR3 DNA reads as TGTGCCAGCAGCCTACCGGGCGCCTGGGGATCAGATACGCAGTATTTT. Protein sequence: CASSLPGAWGSDTQYF.

This sequence joins TRBV11-3 and TRBJ2-7; 9 bases agree with TRBD2. The CDR3 sequence is 15 residues long. V lost 1 base to trimming and J lost 2 bases; unmatched junction nucleotides: 3. The germline CDR1 and CDR2 sequences are SGHNT and YENEEA. Written as DNA, the CDR3 is TGTGCCAGCAGCTTAGGCGGGGGGGATACCTACGAGCAGTACTTC. Encoded protein: CASSLGGGDTYEQYF.

The chain joins TRBV5-5 to TRBJ1-1, with no clear D. The germline CDR1 and CDR2 sequences are SGHKS and YYEKEE (reference sequence). Trimming removed 7 bases from V and 1 base from J, with 8 bases in between. CDR3 length: 12 residues. CDR3 protein: CASGEGNTEAFF. CDR3 nucleotides: TGTGCCAGCGGCGAGGGGAACACTGAAGCTTTCTTT.

The V gene is TRBV11-2, the J gene TRBJ2-3; 9 positions agree with TRBD2. Losses at the gene ends were 5 bases for V and 2 bases for J; bases not matched to a gene: 8. This CDR3 is built from 16 residues. From germline, CDR1 is SGHAT and CDR2 FQNNGV. The CDR3 sequence is CASSLWTSAFTDTQYF. CDR3 nucleotides: TGTGCCAGCAGCCTGTGGACTAGCGCCTTCACAGATACGCAGTATTTT.

The chain has TRBV4-1 and TRBJ1-1; 7 positions agree with TRBD1. V dropped 4 bases and J dropped 3; count of bases not matched to a gene: 5. Germline V gene sequence: CDR1 MGHRA, CDR2 YSYEKL. The CDR3 length is 14 residues. The CDR3 nucleotides are TGCGCCAGCAGCCTCCGACAGGGTTACACTGAAGCTTTCTTT. Its translation: CASSLRQGYTEAFF.

The V and J genes are TRBV6-5 and TRBJ1-5; D is unclear. Germline-derived CDR1 and CDR2 are MNHEY and SVGAGI. Trimming took 2 bases from V and 3 from J, leaving 8 bases between them. The CDR3 consists of 14 residues. Here the CDR3 DNA reads TGTGCCAGCAGTTACAAGGGCGACAATCAGCCCCAGCATTTT. This gives the protein CASSYKGDNQPQHF.